What follows describes a single T cell receptor (beta chain). As processed by the authors: Cell counts per sample came from amplifying reference gene primers. Only in-frame clones appear in the TCRdb table, and some are missing; sequencing was by immunoSEQ multiplex PCR. V and J calls and clone size are as listed in that table; D and trimming were resolved from the DNA. Of under 400,000 clones in the sample, about 89% were seen once. Cohorts were based on clinical histories the participants reported. The source of the sample is a study of blood T cell repertoires in COVID-19. Study information: Both acute and convalescent COVID-19 samples were obtained from the United States, Italy and Spain.

There are 14 residues in the CDR3. V lost 2 bases to trimming and J lost 7 bases; unmatched junction nucleotides: 7. Germline CDR1 is GTSNPN and CDR2 is SVGIG (reference sequence). The sequenced sample consisted of PBMCs or T cells enriched from blood (not recorded which). The origin of this receptor is a man aged 35 to 55 in a cohort exposed to, infected with or recovered from COVID-19 (not recorded which). The genes are TRBV30 and TRBJ2-4; 8 bases line up with TRBD1. The CDR3 loop is CAWSPPGTGNIQYF. The CDR3 DNA reads TGTGCCTGGAGTCCACCTGGGACAGGCAACATTCAGTACTTC.